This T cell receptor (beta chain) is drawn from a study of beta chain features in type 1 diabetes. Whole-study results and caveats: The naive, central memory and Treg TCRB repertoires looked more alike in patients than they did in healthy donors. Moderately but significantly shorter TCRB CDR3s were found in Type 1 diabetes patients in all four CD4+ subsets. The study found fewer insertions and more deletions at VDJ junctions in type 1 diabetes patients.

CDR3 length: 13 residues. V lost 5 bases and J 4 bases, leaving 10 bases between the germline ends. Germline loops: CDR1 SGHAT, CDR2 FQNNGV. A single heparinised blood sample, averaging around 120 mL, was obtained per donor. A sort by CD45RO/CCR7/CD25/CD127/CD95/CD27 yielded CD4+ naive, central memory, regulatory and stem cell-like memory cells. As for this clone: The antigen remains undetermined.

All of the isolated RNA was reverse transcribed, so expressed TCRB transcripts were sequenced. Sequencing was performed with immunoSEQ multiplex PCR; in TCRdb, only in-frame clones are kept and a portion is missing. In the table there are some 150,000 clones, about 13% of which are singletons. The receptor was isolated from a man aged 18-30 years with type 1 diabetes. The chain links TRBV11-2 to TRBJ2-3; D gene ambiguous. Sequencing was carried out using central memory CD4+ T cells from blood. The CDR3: CASSRGPSDTQYF. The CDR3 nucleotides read TGTGCCAGCAGCCGCGGACCATCAGATACGCAGTATTTT.